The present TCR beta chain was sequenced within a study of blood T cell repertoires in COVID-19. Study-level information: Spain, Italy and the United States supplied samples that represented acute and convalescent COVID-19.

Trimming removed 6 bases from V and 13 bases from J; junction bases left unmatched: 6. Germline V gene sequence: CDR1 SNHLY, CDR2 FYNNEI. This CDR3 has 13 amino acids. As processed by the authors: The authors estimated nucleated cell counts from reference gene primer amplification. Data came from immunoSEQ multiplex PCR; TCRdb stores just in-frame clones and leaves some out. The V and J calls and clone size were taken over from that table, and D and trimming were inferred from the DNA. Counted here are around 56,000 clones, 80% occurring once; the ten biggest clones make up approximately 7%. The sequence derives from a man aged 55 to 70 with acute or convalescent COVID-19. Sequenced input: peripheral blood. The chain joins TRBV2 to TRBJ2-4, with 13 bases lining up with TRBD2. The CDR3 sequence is CASRATSGGQQYF. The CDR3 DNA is TGTGCCAGCAGAGCGACTAGCGGGGGGCAACAGTACTTC.